This entry concerns a single TCR beta chain. These data are taken from a study of cytomegalovirus exposure and HLA in healthy donors. At the level of the study: From 150 million to 200 million T cells, an earlier analysis saw under 140 million unique TCR beta sequences.

The donors gave bone marrow, and they were healthy. PCR amplification relied on 60 Vbeta primers (plus 13 Jbeta primers). Assay: immunoSEQ multiplex PCR; the TCRdb copy retains only in-frame clones and omits some. The sample lists about 160,000 clones; over 75% were seen once. The sequence was obtained from a woman younger than 35 in good health and CMV-seronegative. Sequencing was carried out using PBMCs.

CDR3 residues: CASSYRVPAYNEQFF. DNA of the CDR3: TGTGCCAGCAGTTACAGGGTTCCGGCTTACAATGAGCAGTTCTTC. The rearrangement joins TRBV2 to TRBJ2-1, with a possible D match to TRBD1 (6 bases). V was shortened by 5 bases and J by 4 bases, with 15 bases between the two germline ends. The CDR3 runs to 15 residues. Germline values: CDR1 SNHLY, CDR2 FYNNEI.